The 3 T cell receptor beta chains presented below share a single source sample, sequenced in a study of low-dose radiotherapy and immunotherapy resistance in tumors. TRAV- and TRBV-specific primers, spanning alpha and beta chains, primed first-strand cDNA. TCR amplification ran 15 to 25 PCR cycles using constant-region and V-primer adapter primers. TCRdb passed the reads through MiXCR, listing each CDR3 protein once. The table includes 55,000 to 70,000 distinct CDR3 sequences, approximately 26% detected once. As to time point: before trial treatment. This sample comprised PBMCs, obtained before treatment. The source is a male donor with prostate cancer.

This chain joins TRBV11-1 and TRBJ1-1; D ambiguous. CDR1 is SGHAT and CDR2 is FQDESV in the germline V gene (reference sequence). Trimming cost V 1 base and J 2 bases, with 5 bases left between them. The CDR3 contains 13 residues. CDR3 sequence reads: CASSLGANTEAFF. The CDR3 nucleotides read TGTGCCAGCAGCTTAGGAGCTAACACTGAAGCTTTCTTT.

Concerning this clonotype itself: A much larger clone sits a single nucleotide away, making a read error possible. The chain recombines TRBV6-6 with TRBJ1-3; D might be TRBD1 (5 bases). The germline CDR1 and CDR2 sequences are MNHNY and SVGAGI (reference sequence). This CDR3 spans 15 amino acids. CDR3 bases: TGTACCAGCAGCTTCCACGGGGCCTCTGGAAACACCATATATTTT. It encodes CTSSFHGASGNTIYF.

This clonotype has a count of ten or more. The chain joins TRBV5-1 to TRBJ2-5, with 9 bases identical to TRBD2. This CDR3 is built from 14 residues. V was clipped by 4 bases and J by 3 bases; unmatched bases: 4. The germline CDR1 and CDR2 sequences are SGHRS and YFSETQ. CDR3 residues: CASSRWTSEETQYF. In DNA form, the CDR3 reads TGCGCCAGCAGCCGCTGGACTAGCGAAGAGACCCAGTACTTC.